These 12 T cell receptor beta chains originate from one sample sequenced in a study of blood T cell repertoires in COVID-19. Method: immunoSEQ multiplex PCR; TCRdb's copy keeps in-frame clones and lacks some. Of about 100,000 clones in the sample, roughly 87% were seen once. The source material was peripheral blood. The receptors here all came from a young man in a cohort sampled during active COVID-19.

The V and J genes are TRBV24-1 and TRBJ2-2, with 10 bases fitting TRBD1. The CDR3 extends over 16 amino acids. Looked up from germline, CDR1 is KGHDR and CDR2 is SFDVKD. The V gene end was trimmed by 9 bases and the J gene end by 5 bases; junction bases not matched to a gene: 11. The CDR3 DNA is TGTGCCACCGAGCACCGGGACAGGGGCAGGACCGGGGAGCTGTTTTTT. As protein: CATEHRDRGRTGELFF.

The chain carries TRBV5-4 and TRBJ1-3; TRBD1 agrees at 7 bases. Germline assignment: CDR1 SGHNT and CDR2 YYREEE (reference sequence). Trimming took 0 bases from V and 0 from J; bases not matched to a gene: 3. CDR3 length: 16 residues. The CDR3 spells CASSLDGTVSGNTIYF. CDR3 DNA: TGTGCCAGCAGCTTGGACGGGACAGTCTCTGGAAACACCATATATTTT.

This clone was seen once. The rearrangement uses TRBV12-5 and TRBJ1-2; 10 nucleotides align to TRBD1. J lost 3 bases, V lost 4 bases, and 8 bases had no gene match. The germline gives CDR1 LGHNT, CDR2 FRNRAP. The CDR3 extends over 16 amino acids. This chain's CDR3 is CASGYPSGTGDYGYTF. DNA for the CDR3: TGTGCTAGTGGTTACCCCTCAGGGACAGGGGACTATGGCTACACCTTC. Full variable domain (outside the CDR3, taken from reference TRBV12-5 and TRBJ1-2): DARVTQTPRHKVTEMGQEVTMRCQPILGHNTVFWYRQTMMQGLELLAYFRNRAPLDDSGMPKDRFSAEMPDATLATLKIQPSEPRDSAVYFCASGYPSGTGDYGYTFGSGTRLTVV.

This clone was recorded once. V usage is TRBV5-1 and J usage is TRBJ1-4; 9 bases map to TRBD1. J gave up 8 bases and V 4 bases, and 12 bases lay outside the gene matches. The CDR3 extends over 16 amino acids. The germline CDR1 and CDR2 sequences are SGHRS and YFSETQ. The CDR3 sequence is CASSQPSGTGMEKLFF. CDR3 in DNA: TGCGCCAGCAGCCAGCCATCCGGGACAGGGATGGAAAAACTGTTTTTT.

The chain joins TRBV7-6 to TRBJ1-1, with TRBD1 matching 7 bases. With 3 bases clipped from V and 0 bases from J, the junction kept 22 bases outside the gene matches. The CDR3 consists of 21 residues. CDR1 SGHVS and CDR2 FNYEAQ come from the germline V gene. This chain's CDR3 is CASSFYPSPTGRKGMNTEAFF. CDR3 bases: TGTGCCAGCAGCTTCTATCCTTCCCCGACAGGGCGGAAGGGGATGAACACTGAAGCTTTCTTT. The full variable domain, rest sourced from reference TRBV7-6 and TRBJ1-1, is GAGVSQSPRYKVTKRGQDVALRCDPISGHVSLYWYRQALGQGPEFLTYFNYEAQQDKSGLPNDRFSAERPEGSISTLTIQRTEQRDSAMYRCASSFYPSPTGRKGMNTEAFFGQGTRLTVV.

V gene TRBV5-1 combines with J gene TRBJ2-1, with 11 bases lining up with TRBD2. CDR1 is SGHRS and CDR2 is YFSETQ in the germline V gene. After removal of 4 bases from V and 9 bases from J, the junction contained 15 bases not matched to a gene. This CDR3 is 17 amino acids long. CDR3 sequence: CASSPSAGTSGQGEQFF. As DNA, the CDR3 is TGCGCCAGCAGCCCCTCAGCCGGGACTAGCGGCCAGGGTGAGCAGTTCTTC.

The rearrangement joins TRBV5-1 to TRBJ2-3; TRBD2 matches at 12 bases. Germline-derived CDR1 and CDR2 are SGHRS and YFSETQ. The CDR3 has 17 amino acids. V dropped 3 bases and J dropped 4; count of bases not matched to a gene: 9. The CDR3 DNA reads as TGCGCCAGCAGCTCCGGACTAGCGGGGACCGGGGCAGATACGCAGTATTTT. It specifies CASSSGLAGTGADTQYF.

The J gene is TRBJ1-4, the V gene TRBV7-2; tentatively, D is TRBD1 (5 bases). The V end lost 5 bases, the J end lost 2 bases, and 18 bases lay between the germline ends. The length of the CDR3 is 17 residues. Germline V lookup: CDR1 SGHTA, CDR2 FQGNSA. Here the CDR3 reads CASSPRGVGLTNEKLFF. CDR3 DNA sequence: TGTGCCAGCAGCCCCCGGGGGGTAGGGCTGACTAATGAAAAACTGTTTTTT.

The CDR3 DNA reads as TGTGCCAGCAGTCCCCGGACAGGGGGCGGGAGCGAGCAGTACTTC. It codes for CASSPRTGGGSEQYF. This rearrangement joins TRBV27 to TRBJ2-7; TRBD1 aligns across 11 bases. Trimming removed 5 bases from V and 6 bases from J; junction bases left unmatched: 9. Germline CDR1 reads MNHEY; CDR2 reads SMNVEV (reference sequence). The CDR3 is 15 residues long.

V gene TRBV7-2 combines with J gene TRBJ1-5; perhaps TRBD1 as D (6 bases). CDR1 SGHTA and CDR2 FQGNSA come from the germline V gene. The CDR3 consists of 18 residues. V dropped 2 bases and J dropped 2 bases, with 19 bases sitting between them. CDR3: CASSLSFRGALGNQPQHF. In DNA form, the CDR3 reads TGTGCCAGCAGCTTAAGTTTTCGGGGGGCGCTCGGCAATCAGCCCCAGCATTTT.

This clone has a single count. This chain uses TRBV7-9 with TRBJ1-1, with TRBD1 identical over 7 bases. The length of the CDR3 is 15 residues. V trimming: 7 bases; J trimming: 1 base; junction bases outside the gene matches: 9. The germline gives CDR1 SEHNR, CDR2 FQNEAQ (reference sequence). The CDR3 coding sequence is TGTGCCAGCACCCAGGGGGTCTCTGGGAACACTGAAGCTTTCTTT. Encoded protein: CASTQGVSGNTEAFF. Full variable domain (outside the CDR3, taken from reference TRBV7-9 and TRBJ1-1): DTGVSQNPRHKITKRGQNVTFRCDPISEHNRLYWYRQTLGQGPEFLTYFQNEAQLEKSRLLSDRFSAERPKGSFSTLEIQRTEQGDSAMYLCASTQGVSGNTEAFFGQGTRLTVV.

The rearrangement links TRBV19 to TRBJ1-5; tentatively, D is TRBD1 (5 bases). Trimming took 11 bases from V and 2 from J, leaving 7 bases between them. CDR1 is LNHDA and CDR2 is SQIVND in the germline V gene (reference sequence). CDR3 length: 11 amino acids. The CDR3 DNA sequence: TGTGCCGGAGGGGGCAATCAGCCCCAGCATTTT. This translates into CAGGGNQPQHF.